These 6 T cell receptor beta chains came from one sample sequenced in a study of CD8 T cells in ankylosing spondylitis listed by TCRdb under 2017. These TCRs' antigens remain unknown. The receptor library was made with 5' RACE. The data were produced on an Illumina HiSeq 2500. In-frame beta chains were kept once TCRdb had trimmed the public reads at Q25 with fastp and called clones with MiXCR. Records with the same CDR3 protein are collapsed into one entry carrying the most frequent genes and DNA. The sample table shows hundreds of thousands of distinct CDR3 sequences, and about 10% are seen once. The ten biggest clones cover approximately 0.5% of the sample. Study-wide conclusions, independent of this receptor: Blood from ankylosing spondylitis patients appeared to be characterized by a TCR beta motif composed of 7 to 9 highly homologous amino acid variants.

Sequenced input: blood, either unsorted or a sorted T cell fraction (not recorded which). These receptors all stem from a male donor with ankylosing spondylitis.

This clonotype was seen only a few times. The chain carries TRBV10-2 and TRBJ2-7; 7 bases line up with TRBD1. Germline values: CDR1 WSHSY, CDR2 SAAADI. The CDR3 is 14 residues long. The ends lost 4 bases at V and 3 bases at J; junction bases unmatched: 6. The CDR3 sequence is CASSGSGQIYEQYF. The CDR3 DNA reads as TGCGCCAGCAGTGGTTCGGGACAGATCTACGAGCAGTACTTC.

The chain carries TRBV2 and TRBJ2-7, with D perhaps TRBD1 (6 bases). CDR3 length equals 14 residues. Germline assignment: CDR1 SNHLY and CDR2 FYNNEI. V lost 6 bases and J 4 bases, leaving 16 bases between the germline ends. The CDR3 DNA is TGTGCCAGCAGATACCTCCGGGACACTTACGAGCAGTACTTC. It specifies CASRYLRDTYEQYF.

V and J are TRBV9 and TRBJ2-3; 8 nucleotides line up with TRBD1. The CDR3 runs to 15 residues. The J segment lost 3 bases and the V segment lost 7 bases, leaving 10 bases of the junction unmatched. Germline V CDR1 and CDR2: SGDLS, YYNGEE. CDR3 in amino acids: CASFRDQGATDTQYF. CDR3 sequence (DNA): TGTGCCAGCTTTCGGGACCAGGGGGCGACAGATACGCAGTATTTT. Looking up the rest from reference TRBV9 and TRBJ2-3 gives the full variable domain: DSGVTQTPKHLITATGQRVTLRCSPRSGDLSVYWYQQSLDQGLQFLIQYYNGEERAKGNILERFSAQQFPDLHSELNLSSLELGDSALYFCASFRDQGATDTQYFGPGTRLTVL.

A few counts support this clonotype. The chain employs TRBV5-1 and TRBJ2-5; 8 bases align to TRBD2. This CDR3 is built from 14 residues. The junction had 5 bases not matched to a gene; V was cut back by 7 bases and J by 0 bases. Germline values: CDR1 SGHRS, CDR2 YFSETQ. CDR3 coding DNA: TGCGCCAGCTCCACGGGGGGGGACCAAGAGACCCAGTACTTC. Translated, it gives CASSTGGDQETQYF.

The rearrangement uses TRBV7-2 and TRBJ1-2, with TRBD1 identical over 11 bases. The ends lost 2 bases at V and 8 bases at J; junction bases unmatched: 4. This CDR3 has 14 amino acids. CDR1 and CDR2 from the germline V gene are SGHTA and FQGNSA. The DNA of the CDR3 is TGTGCCAGCAGCTTAATAGGGACAGGGGGGGGCTACACCTTC. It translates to CASSLIGTGGGYTF.

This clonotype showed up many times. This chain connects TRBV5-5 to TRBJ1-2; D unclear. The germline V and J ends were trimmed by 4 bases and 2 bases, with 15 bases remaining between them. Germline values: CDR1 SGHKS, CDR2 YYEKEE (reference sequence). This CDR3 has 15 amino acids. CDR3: CASSPLPDGNYGYTF. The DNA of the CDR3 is TGTGCCAGCAGCCCCCTCCCGGACGGGAACTATGGCTACACCTTC.